These 10 T cell receptor beta chains came from one sample sequenced in a study of OX40 agonist ivuxolimab in advanced cancers. TCRdb keeps only in-frame clones here, not all; method: immunoSEQ multiplex PCR. The table has more than 30,000 clones, 79% seen once. This specimen consisted of CD4+ or CD8+ T cells sorted from blood, obtained in a trial of the OX40 agonist ivuxolimab. The receptors originated from an adult with an advanced solid tumor such as melanoma, head and neck, liver or kidney cancer.

The chain links TRBV6-1 to TRBJ2-5; D is uncertain. The germline V gene has CDR1 MNHNS and CDR2 SASEGT. The CDR3 extends over 15 amino acids. V lost 4 bases, J lost 0 bases, and 12 bases lay in between. The CDR3 DNA reads TGTGCCAGCAGTGGGCTGACGGGCAACCAAGAGACCCAGTACTTC. It specifies CASSGLTGNQETQYF.

The chain combines TRBV10-3 with TRBJ1-2; D possibly corresponds to TRBD1 (6 bases). The CDR3 is 11 amino acids. Looked up from germline, CDR1 is ENHRY and CDR2 is SYGVKD. Trimming removed 8 bases from V and 7 bases from J, with 11 bases in between. The CDR3 coding sequence is TGTGCCATCTTGGGGGGCTCTGGCTACACCTTC. As protein: CAILGGSGYTF.

The rearrangement links TRBV11-2 to TRBJ1-6; maybe TRBD1 (5 bases). The germline V gene encodes CDR1 SGHAT and CDR2 FQNNGV. The CDR3 length is 15 residues. V was pared by 0 bases and J by 7 bases, with 10 bases between. The CDR3 sequence: CASSLDAGTNSPLHF. Here the CDR3 DNA reads TGTGCCAGCAGCTTAGATGCAGGGACCAATTCACCCCTCCACTTT.

The gene calls are TRBV28 and TRBJ1-5; the match to TRBD1 covers 7 bases. Germline V gene sequence: CDR1 MDHEN, CDR2 SYDVKM. V lost 6 bases, J lost 0 bases, and 5 bases stayed unmatched. The length of the CDR3 is 15 residues. In DNA form, the CDR3 reads TGTGCCAGCAGCCACAGGGGATATAGCAATCAGCCCCAGCATTTT. Translating it yields CASSHRGYSNQPQHF.

The chain carries TRBV30 and TRBJ1-1; D gene unclear. CDR3 length: 14 residues. V lost 3 bases and J 0 bases, leaving 11 bases between the germline ends. Germline CDR1 is GTSNPN and CDR2 is SVGIG (reference sequence). CDR3 residues: CAWRLTTVNTEAFF. For the CDR3, the DNA is TGTGCCTGGAGATTGACAACCGTGAACACTGAAGCTTTCTTT.

This clone has only one observation. The rearrangement uses TRBV15 and TRBJ1-4; D unresolved. Germline values: CDR1 LNHNV, CDR2 YYDKDF (reference sequence). The CDR3 has 13 residues. V lost 3 bases to trimming and J lost 8 bases, with 10 bases between them. The CDR3, as DNA: TGTGCCACCAGCAGTCTTCAGAGGGAAAAACTGTTTTTT. It specifies CATSSLQREKLFF.

The chain couples TRBV19 to TRBJ1-2, with D perhaps TRBD1 (5 bases). Trimming removed 5 bases from V and 3 bases from J, with 16 bases in between. The CDR3 runs 15 residues. Germline V gene sequence: CDR1 LNHDA, CDR2 SQIVND (reference sequence). CDR3: CASSFDSSPYYGYTF. Here the CDR3 DNA reads TGTGCCAGTAGTTTCGACAGCTCACCCTACTATGGCTACACCTTC.

This chain uses TRBV10-3 with TRBJ2-5; 9 positions match TRBD2. The germline CDR1 and CDR2 sequences are ENHRY and SYGVKD. With V trimmed by 2 bases and J by 5 bases, 9 bases remained unmatched. This CDR3 has 16 amino acids. The CDR3 spells CAISERAGGKSETQYF. Here the CDR3 DNA reads TGTGCCATCAGTGAGAGGGCGGGAGGGAAATCGGAGACCCAGTACTTC.

The gene calls are TRBV27 and TRBJ1-2, with 9 bases that match TRBD1. CDR3 length equals 15 residues. Germline CDR1 and CDR2: MNHEY and SMNVEV (reference sequence). Losses at the gene ends were 6 bases for V and 3 bases for J; bases not matched to a gene: 8. CDR3 DNA: TGTGCCAGCAGGACTACAGGGGGCGGTCACTATGGCTACACCTTC. It is translated as CASRTTGGGHYGYTF.

This sequence joins TRBV5-1 and TRBJ2-2, with D possibly matching TRBD2 (6 bases). Germline CDR1 and CDR2: SGHRS and YFSETQ. V was pared by 6 bases and J by 0 bases, with 15 bases between. The CDR3 runs 16 residues. The CDR3 region has the DNA TGCGCCAGCATCGGGGGACCCGTCGCGAACACCGGGGAGCTGTTTTTT. Translating gives CASIGGPVANTGELFF.